This T cell receptor (beta chain) was obtained from a study of shared clonotypes between healthy human individuals. Samples underwent the assay at deep level. Method: immunoSEQ multiplex PCR; TCRdb's copy keeps in-frame clones and lacks some. The sample carries roughly 1 million clones, approximately 76% recorded once. Unmatched junction bases numbered 27, after V lost 6 bases and J lost 2 bases. CDR1 MNHEY and CDR2 SMNVEV come from the germline V gene (reference sequence). The CDR3 has 21 residues. The chain couples TRBV27 to TRBJ2-7; 8 bases match TRBD1. This sequence originates from a young man in good health. Sequenced: memory CD4+ T cells sorted from blood. Subset indicated: CD45RA-negative fraction. The CDR3 sequence is CASSFRTDRAKPLGLAYEQYF. The CDR3 nucleotides are TGTGCCAGCAGCTTCCGAACGGACAGGGCAAAACCACTTGGCCTTGCCTACGAGCAGTACTTC.